The source of this T cell receptor beta chain is a study of cytomegalovirus exposure and HLA in healthy donors. Use of 60 Vbeta and 13 Jbeta primers characterized the PCR. The method was immunoSEQ multiplex PCR; TCRdb's version includes in-frame clones alone and lacks a portion of them. Here the sample spans roughly 250,000 clones, about 75% being singletons. Regarding the study as a whole: A later analysis reportedly found that, within productive TCRs, an Asian-associated ancestry cluster had fewer N-insertions than the mean observed across the approximately 700 donors.

To note about this clone: Its matching antigen is unknown.

The length of the CDR3 is 18 residues. V dropped 1 base and J dropped 0; count of bases not matched to a gene: 10. The V gene's germline CDR1 is LNHNV and CDR2 YYDKDF (reference sequence). This rearrangement joins TRBV15 to TRBJ1-1; 8 bases are shared with TRBD1. Sequencing was carried out using PBMCs. This receptor was identified in a female donor in good health and CMV-seronegative. CDR3 amino acids: CATSRGSRGRGMNTEAFF. The CDR3 DNA reads TGTGCCACCAGCAGAGGTTCCAGGGGGCGAGGCATGAACACTGAAGCTTTCTTT.